Shown below are 5 T cell receptor beta chains from a single sample sequenced in a study. TCRdb recomputed calls from the 5' RACE reads with MiXCR, one row per CDR3 protein. The sample holds fewer than 50,000 distinct CDR3 sequences, roughly a fifth seen once. The sorted Tregs were CD4+CD25+CD127-/low cells. What was sequenced was Tregs sorted from a lymph node. The receptors here all came from a female donor with breast cancer.

The table lists this clonotype with many counts. The rearrangement joins TRBV20-1 to TRBJ2-5; 9 nucleotides match TRBD1. With 6 bases clipped from V and 5 bases from J, the junction kept 10 bases outside the gene matches. The germline V gene has CDR1 DFQATT and CDR2 SNEGSKA (reference sequence). This CDR3 region has 14 residues. CDR3 loop: CSAGEPTGGETQYF. CDR3 coding DNA: TGCAGTGCGGGCGAACCGACAGGGGGGGAGACCCAGTACTTC.

This clonotype has at least ten counts. The chain recombines TRBV28 with TRBJ2-3; the D gene is possibly TRBD1 (6 bases). The germline CDR1 and CDR2 sequences are MDHEN and SYDVKM. The V end was cut by 2 bases, the J end by 6 bases, with 15 bases between. The CDR3 length is 15 residues. CDR3 amino acids: CASSLDQGIADTQYF. Written as DNA, the CDR3 is TGTGCCAGCAGTTTAGATCAGGGGATTGCGGATACGCAGTATTTT. Variable domain in full (rest from reference TRBV28 and TRBJ2-3): DVKVTQSSRYLVKRTGEKVFLECVQDMDHENMFWYRQDPGLGLRLIYFSYDVKMKEKGDIPEGYSVSREKKERFSLILESASTNQTSMYLCASSLDQGIADTQYFGPGTRLTVL.

This CDR3 reads CASSTGTGSNQPQHF. Written as DNA, the CDR3 is TGTGCCAGCAGCACCGGGACAGGGTCCAATCAGCCCCAGCATTTT. The gene calls are TRBV9 and TRBJ1-5; 9 bases align to TRBD1. CDR3 length equals 15 residues. V was clipped by 4 bases and J by 3 bases; unmatched bases: 5. Germline V lookup: CDR1 SGDLS, CDR2 YYNGEE.

On this clonotype itself: A much larger clone is a single base away; this may be a read error. V and J are TRBV7-2 and TRBJ2-7; D remains unclear. Germline CDR1 and CDR2: SGHTA and FQGNSA. The CDR3 sequence is 13 residues long. V was trimmed by 5 bases and J by 2 bases, leaving 10 bases between them. In DNA, the CDR3 is TGTGCCAGCAGCCCCAAATGGGCCTACGAGCAGTACTTC. Its translation: CASSPKWAYEQYF. The variable domain in full, with the rest retrieved from reference TRBV7-2 and TRBJ2-7, is GAGVSQSPSNKVTEKGKDVELRCDPISGHTALYWYRQSLGQGLEFLIYFQGNSAPDKSGLPSDRFSAERTGGSVSTLTIQRTQQEDSAVYLCASSPKWAYEQYFGPGTRLTVT.

This clonotype showed up just a few times. The chain uses TRBV25-1 and TRBJ2-4; D is perhaps TRBD1 (6 bases). The CDR3 length is 13 residues. Germline CDR1 is MGHDK and CDR2 is SYGVNS. Trimming pared 5 bases from V and 9 bases from J, leaving 14 bases between. The CDR3 region has the DNA TGTGCCAGCAGTTCCAGGGGAGACGGCATTCAGTACTTC. Translating it yields CASSSRGDGIQYF.